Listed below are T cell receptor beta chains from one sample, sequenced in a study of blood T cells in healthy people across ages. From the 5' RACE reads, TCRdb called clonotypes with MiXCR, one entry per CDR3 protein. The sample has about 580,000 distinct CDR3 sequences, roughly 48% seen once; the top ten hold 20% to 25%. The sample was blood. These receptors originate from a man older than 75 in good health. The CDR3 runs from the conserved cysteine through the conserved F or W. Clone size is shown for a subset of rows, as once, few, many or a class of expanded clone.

CDR3aa: CASSYRGEIEQYF; v_gene: TRBV7-2; abundance: few
CDR3aa: CASSASGTAYNEQYF; v_gene: TRBV6-5; abundance: NA
CDR3aa: CSASGRGIEKLFF; v_gene: TRBV20-1; abundance: NA
CDR3aa: CSVLSGVETQYF; v_gene: TRBV20-1; abundance: few
CDR3aa: CASSHLPGQGAQNQPQHF; v_gene: TRBV6-5; abundance: NA
CDR3aa: CAWSVLTGTDYGYTF; v_gene: TRBV30; abundance: NA
CDR3aa: CASSPDRVRSDTQYF; v_gene: TRBV12-3/TRBV12-4; abundance: NA
CDR3aa: CSVFGTPLFTYNEQFF; v_gene: TRBV29-1; abundance: few
CDR3aa: CATSLGSSGGHTDTQYF; v_gene: TRBV24-1; abundance: NA
CDR3aa: CASSPPDSKNIQYF; v_gene: TRBV7-9; abundance: NA
CDR3aa: CASSYTAGGREKLFF; v_gene: TRBV6-5; abundance: NA
CDR3aa: CASSSLAGDYYEQYF; v_gene: TRBV7-8; abundance: NA
CDR3aa: CSASGQGSTDTQYF; v_gene: TRBV20-1; abundance: NA
CDR3aa: CAISVQGTHRTSTQYF; v_gene: TRBV10-3; abundance: few
CDR3aa: CASSPGALESPLHF; v_gene: TRBV27; abundance: NA
CDR3aa: CASSLLTPGYAFF; v_gene: TRBV7-9; abundance: NA
CDR3aa: CASSRTQTNSYEQYF; v_gene: TRBV7-6; abundance: NA
CDR3aa: CASSQIGGGPGVNEQFF; v_gene: TRBV14; abundance: NA
CDR3aa: CASSLRPGGETQYF; v_gene: TRBV27; abundance: NA
CDR3aa: CSARGGQATNEQFF; v_gene: TRBV20-1; abundance: NA
CDR3aa: CASSQDLASSYEQYF; v_gene: TRBV3-1; abundance: NA
CDR3aa: CASSRVVVAAYNEQFF; v_gene: TRBV4-1; abundance: NA
CDR3aa: CSVGPTYEQYF; v_gene: TRBV29-1; abundance: many
CDR3aa: CATSDFGSTSGANVLTF; v_gene: TRBV24-1; abundance: NA
CDR3aa: CASSQARDGIQYF; v_gene: TRBV3-1; abundance: NA